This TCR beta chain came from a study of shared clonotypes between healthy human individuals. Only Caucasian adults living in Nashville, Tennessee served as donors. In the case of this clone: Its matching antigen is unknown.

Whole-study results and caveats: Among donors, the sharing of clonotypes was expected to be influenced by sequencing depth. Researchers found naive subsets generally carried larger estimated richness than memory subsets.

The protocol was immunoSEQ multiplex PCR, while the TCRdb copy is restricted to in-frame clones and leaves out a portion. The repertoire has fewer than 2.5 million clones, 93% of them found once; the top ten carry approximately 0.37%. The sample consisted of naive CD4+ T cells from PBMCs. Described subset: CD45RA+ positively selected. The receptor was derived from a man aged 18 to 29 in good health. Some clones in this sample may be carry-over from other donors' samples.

The CDR3 DNA reads as TGTGCCTGGACCGGGACTAGCTGGGTCGGGGAGCTGTTTTTT. Its protein is CAWTGTSWVGELFF. The chain carries TRBV30 and TRBJ2-2; the match to TRBD2 covers 9 bases. Germline V gives CDR1 GTSNPN, CDR2 SVGIG (reference sequence). The CDR3 has 14 amino acids. Unmatched junction bases numbered 7, after V lost 4 bases and J lost 7 bases.